This is a list of T cell receptor beta chains from one sample in a study of blood T cells in healthy people across ages. TCRdb reprocessed the 5' RACE reads via MiXCR and lists one record per CDR3 protein. The repertoire holds around 780,000 distinct CDR3 sequences, roughly 25% seen once, with 3% in the top ten. These data were likewise used in another study, on T cells of mothers and their children.

Sequencing was done on a sample of blood. Receptors were obtained from a boy aged 10-17 years in good health. CDR3s include the opening cysteine and the closing phenylalanine or tryptophan. Each record gives: clone size, CDR3 length, V gene, J gene, CDR3 protein. A row's size may be missing; if present it is once, few, many or a size class.

abundance: -; len: 14; v_gene: TRBV6-5; j_gene: TRBJ1-5; CDR3aa: CARSRAAGNQPQHF
abundance: few; len: 12; v_gene: TRBV24-1; j_gene: TRBJ1-5; CDR3aa: CATSRLGVPQHF
abundance: few; len: 16; v_gene: TRBV29-1; j_gene: TRBJ2-1; CDR3aa: CSVGGGGQGSLNEQFF
abundance: -; len: 16; v_gene: TRBV4-1; j_gene: TRBJ2-3; CDR3aa: CASSQGAKPNTDTQYF
abundance: -; len: 15; v_gene: TRBV20-1; j_gene: TRBJ2-1; CDR3aa: CSARGPSGGAYEQFF
abundance: few; len: 14; v_gene: TRBV2; j_gene: -; CDR3aa: CASGGLAGQETQYF
abundance: -; len: 14; v_gene: TRBV6-4; j_gene: TRBJ2-3; CDR3aa: CASSAQPSTDTQYF
abundance: -; len: 14; v_gene: TRBV18; j_gene: TRBJ2-7; CDR3aa: CASSRTGGGHEQYF
abundance: few; len: 15; v_gene: TRBV12-3/TRBV12-4; j_gene: TRBJ2-1; CDR3aa: CASSFDGGTYNEQFF
abundance: -; len: 14; v_gene: TRBV20-1; j_gene: TRBJ1-5; CDR3aa: CSALGTDSNQPQHF
abundance: few; len: 11; v_gene: TRBV6-1; j_gene: -; CDR3aa: CAAKAVYEQYF
abundance: -; len: 15; v_gene: TRBV10-2; j_gene: TRBJ2-1; CDR3aa: CASRSDRGTYNEQFF
abundance: -; len: 17; v_gene: TRBV6-5; j_gene: TRBJ1-6; CDR3aa: CASSYSHPGTDNSPLHF
abundance: few; len: 15; v_gene: TRBV9; j_gene: TRBJ2-5; CDR3aa: CASSAFDRGPETQYF
abundance: -; len: 14; v_gene: TRBV4-1; j_gene: TRBJ2-7; CDR3aa: CASSQREGGNEQYF
abundance: -; len: 16; v_gene: TRBV7-2; j_gene: TRBJ2-2; CDR3aa: CASSLVVARIPGELFF
abundance: few; len: 13; v_gene: TRBV29-1; j_gene: TRBJ1-5; CDR3aa: CSVSDKNYQPQHF
abundance: -; len: 14; v_gene: TRBV5-1; j_gene: TRBJ2-7; CDR3aa: CASNVAGGPYEQYF
abundance: few; len: 12; v_gene: TRBV29-1; j_gene: TRBJ1-4; CDR3aa: CSVEDRGEKLFF
abundance: -; len: 14; v_gene: TRBV28; j_gene: TRBJ2-5; CDR3aa: CASSHGSLEETQYF
abundance: few; len: 11; v_gene: TRBV7-9; j_gene: TRBJ1-4; CDR3aa: CAVGGDEKLFF
abundance: -; len: 14; v_gene: TRBV7-9; j_gene: TRBJ1-1; CDR3aa: CASSLDSGWAEAFF
abundance: -; len: 16; v_gene: TRBV5-1; j_gene: TRBJ2-7; CDR3aa: CASSSIPGQGAYEQYF
abundance: many; len: 13; v_gene: TRBV5-5; j_gene: TRBJ1-4; CDR3aa: CASSLSGGEKLFF
abundance: -; len: 16; v_gene: TRBV6-5; j_gene: TRBJ2-3; CDR3aa: CASSYVPGRGTDTQYF
abundance: few; len: 15; v_gene: TRBV5-5; j_gene: TRBJ1-1; CDR3aa: CASSGGTPLNTEAFF
abundance: few; len: 14; v_gene: TRBV7-3; j_gene: TRBJ2-5; CDR3aa: CASSFNGPGVEQYF
abundance: -; len: 17; v_gene: TRBV5-6; j_gene: TRBJ1-2; CDR3aa: CASSLGALYDRGHGYTF
abundance: few; len: 16; v_gene: TRBV5-6; j_gene: TRBJ2-1; CDR3aa: CASSPWVGRRDNEQFF
abundance: few; len: 14; v_gene: TRBV29-1; j_gene: TRBJ1-1; CDR3aa: CSVVVQGGNTEAFF
abundance: -; len: 13; v_gene: TRBV7-8; j_gene: -; CDR3aa: CASSLEGTPTQYF
abundance: -; len: 15; v_gene: TRBV10-3; j_gene: TRBJ2-5; CDR3aa: CAIRPGQENQETQYF
abundance: -; len: 15; v_gene: TRBV4-1; j_gene: TRBJ1-1; CDR3aa: CASSQGRGADTEAFF
abundance: few; len: 14; v_gene: TRBV12-5; j_gene: TRBJ2-1; CDR3aa: CASGFALSYNEQFF
abundance: once; len: 15; v_gene: TRBV5-1; j_gene: TRBJ2-5; CDR3aa: CASSSPTGVGETQYF
abundance: -; len: 16; v_gene: TRBV7-2; j_gene: TRBJ2-2; CDR3aa: CASSSLGIANTGELFF
abundance: few; len: 18; v_gene: TRBV5-1; j_gene: TRBJ2-5; CDR3aa: CASSLLEDGTATLETQYF
abundance: few; len: 19; v_gene: TRBV7-9; j_gene: TRBJ1-4; CDR3aa: CASSLTGGSLPSTNEKLFF
abundance: -; len: 13; v_gene: TRBV5-1; j_gene: TRBJ2-2; CDR3aa: CASSAGVTGELFF
abundance: many; len: 15; v_gene: TRBV7-2; j_gene: TRBJ2-5; CDR3aa: CASSLVAGGRETQYF